This T cell receptor (beta chain) was identified in a study of human T cells and chemical hapten exposure. Turning to the study itself: Slight volume differences across pooled libraries mainly accounted for varying per-sample TCR yields. Findings of the study overall: High-frequency TCRs, those above 1 in 1000, stayed the same after DPC sensitization.

Sample time point: healthy volunteer bleed at 2 weeks. The authors' total RNA extraction used unfractionated whole blood. This clonotype has more than one count but fewer than ten. What it recognizes is unknown. The library tagged individual cDNA molecules with unique molecular identifiers. TCRdb reprocessed the RACE reads with MiXCR, giving one entry per CDR3 protein. The table has some 90,000 distinct CDR3 sequences, over 8% seen once. The V gene end was trimmed by 4 bases and the J gene end by 6 bases; junction bases not matched to a gene: 5. The CDR3 spans 14 residues. Germline-derived CDR1 and CDR2 are SNHLY and FYNNEI.

The chain carries TRBV2 and TRBJ1-1; 10 bases agree with TRBD1. This receptor was taken from a female donor in good health. Some clones in this sample may be carry-over from other donors' samples. The material sequenced was whole blood. Here the CDR3 DNA reads TGTGCCAGCAGTGGACAGGGGGCCCGGTCTGAAGCTTTCTTT. Translated, it gives CASSGQGARSEAFF.